This T cell receptor beta chain was documented in a study of a mutant IDH1 vaccine in newly diagnosed glioma. Study-level background: Following radiotherapy alone, or alongside temozolomide cycles, vaccination was started after an interval of 4-6 weeks. General study findings and limits: Pseudoprogression showed no apparent link to changes in top peripheral T cell clonotypes. Induction of immune responses by the vaccine occurred in about 92% of patients.

CDR3 length: 15 residues. V was trimmed by 3 bases and J by 2 bases, leaving 14 bases between them. Germline V gene data show CDR1 as LGHNA and CDR2 as YSLEER. Time point: week 47, end of study. A 20-mer mutant IDH1 peptide at 300 ug was injected subcutaneously with topical imiquimod. Administration of eight vaccinations to patients took place in weeks 1, 3, 5, 7, 11, 15, 19, 23. Of note for this clone: Its antigen is unidentified.

Profiling relied on immunoSEQ multiplex PCR, and the TCRdb table lists in-frame clones only, not all of them. The sample records 56,000 or so clones, roughly 80% being singletons. The sequenced sample was PBMCs, obtained from a glioma patient whose treatment included an IDH1 peptide vaccine. This TCR derives from a man aged 50-59 years with glioma. The J gene is TRBJ2-7, the V gene TRBV4-3; TRBD2 might be the D (6 bases). The CDR3 sequence: CASSQGGHPTYEQYF. DNA of the CDR3: TGCGCCAGCAGCCAGGGGGGTCATCCTACCTACGAGCAGTACTTC.